Shown below are 25 T cell receptor beta chains from a single sample sequenced in a study of T-cell memory formation after mild COVID-19. A single record per CDR3 protein comes from TCRdb applying MiXCR to the 5' RACE reads. The data contain 58,000 or so distinct CDR3 sequences, 25% to 35% of them seen just once; the ten biggest clones take up roughly 41%. Sequenced material: PBMCs or a T cell subset sorted from them (not recorded which). These receptors were collected from a man in his late teens or twenties who had mild COVID-19 (a few samples of this study predate the infection). Cell type and time point are not known.

The rearrangement uses TRBV7-9 and TRBJ2-2; 7 bases map to TRBD1. The CDR3 is 15 residues long. V lost 4 bases, J lost 0 bases, and 2 bases stayed unmatched. The germline CDR1 and CDR2 sequences are SEHNR and FQNEAQ (reference sequence). The CDR3 region is CASSSGTANTGELFF. In nucleotides, the CDR3 is TGTGCCAGCAGCTCCGGGACAGCGAACACCGGGGAGCTGTTTTTT.

This clonotype was detected only a few times. V gene TRBV7-9 combines with J gene TRBJ2-1; no definite D call. From germline, CDR1 is SEHNR and CDR2 FQNEAQ (reference sequence). The germline V and J ends were trimmed by 6 bases and 9 bases, with 12 bases remaining between them. The CDR3 has 12 residues. This CDR3 reads CASSYLGGEQFF. The CDR3 region has the DNA TGTGCCAGCAGTTACCTCGGTGGTGAGCAGTTCTTC.

The chain employs TRBV7-2 and TRBJ1-2; D is unclear. The CDR3 loop spans 17 amino acids. The V gene's germline CDR1 is SGHTA and CDR2 FQGNSA. Trimming took 1 base from V and 6 from J, leaving 21 bases between them. As DNA, the CDR3 is TGTGCCAGCAGCTTAGATGGGGTGTTAATTCCCCTAGATGGCTACACCTTC. Protein sequence: CASSLDGVLIPLDGYTF.

CDR3 DNA: TGTGCCAGCAGCCCCCGACTAGCGGGGGACACCGGGGAGCTGTTTTTT. Translation gives CASSPRLAGDTGELFF. V and J are TRBV7-3 and TRBJ2-2; 12 nucleotides agree with TRBD2. The CDR3 runs 16 residues. The V gene's germline CDR1 is SGHTA and CDR2 FQGTGA. The V and J ends lost 5 bases and 3 bases, in that order; junction bases with no gene match: 4.

This chain's CDR3 is CASSSPTSGGAYEQFF. The CDR3, as DNA: TGTGCCAGCAGTTCCCCAACTAGCGGGGGGGCCTATGAGCAGTTCTTC. J is TRBJ2-1 and V is TRBV12-3 or TRBV12-4; TRBD2 agrees at 13 bases. The length of the CDR3 is 16 residues. The trim removed 4 bases at V and 8 bases at J, leaving 8 bases unmatched.

In its sample, this clonotype was seen once. The chain has TRBV10-2 and TRBJ2-5; the D is unclear. This CDR3 region has 10 residues. Germline V gene sequence: CDR1 WSHSY, CDR2 SAAADI. V lost 3 bases, J lost 7 bases, and 3 bases lay in between. This CDR3 reads CASSDVTQYF. The CDR3, as DNA: TGCGCCAGCAGTGATGTGACCCAGTACTTC.

This chain links TRBV12-3 or TRBV12-4 with TRBJ1-4; D perhaps matches TRBD1 (5 bases). This CDR3 comprises 13 residues. Deletions cut 10 bases from V and 5 bases from J, with 14 bases between. CDR3 region: CATRRGGNEKLFF. The CDR3 DNA is TGTGCCACCCGGAGGGGAGGGAATGAAAAACTGTTTTTT.

J is TRBJ2-3 and V is TRBV5-1, with TRBD2 identical over 14 bases. CDR1 is SGHRS and CDR2 is YFSETQ in the germline V gene. V dropped 1 base and J dropped 11; count of bases not matched to a gene: 12. The length of the CDR3 is 17 residues. The CDR3 here is CASSLYLEGTSGGMQYF. DNA of the CDR3: TGCGCCAGCAGCTTGTATCTGGAAGGGACTAGCGGGGGAATGCAGTATTTT.

The CDR3 nucleotides are TGCGCCAGCAGCTTGTACAGGGGGACTGAAAAACTGTTTTTT. Protein sequence: CASSLYRGTEKLFF. This chain connects TRBV5-1 to TRBJ1-4; 8 bases map to TRBD1. Germline V gene data show CDR1 as SGHRS and CDR2 as YFSETQ. The CDR3 is 14 residues long. J was trimmed by 7 bases and V by 1 base; bases with no gene match: 3. The full variable domain, with the rest looked up from reference TRBV5-1 and TRBJ1-4, is KAGVTQTPRYLIKTRGQQVTLSCSPISGHRSVSWYQQTPGQGLQFLFEYFSETQRNKGNFPGRFSGRQFSNSRSEMNVSTLELGDSALYLCASSLYRGTEKLFFGSGTQLSVL.

This clonotype was observed at least ten times. V gene TRBV20-1 combines with J gene TRBJ1-1; D is unresolved. The CDR3 consists of 12 residues. V dropped 6 bases and J dropped 3 bases, with 11 bases sitting between them. The V gene's germline CDR1 is DFQATT and CDR2 SNEGSKA (reference sequence). The CDR3: CSARPPDTEAFF. The CDR3 region has the DNA TGCAGTGCCCGCCCCCCAGACACTGAAGCTTTCTTT.

V is TRBV3-1 and J is TRBJ2-3, with 9 positions matching TRBD2. The junction had 10 bases not matched to a gene; V was cut back by 3 bases and J by 6 bases. The CDR3 spans 16 residues. From germline, CDR1 is LGHDT and CDR2 YNNKEL (reference sequence). CDR3 sequence reads: CASSQDPSGGFDTQYF. CDR3 DNA sequence: TGTGCCAGCAGCCAGGACCCGAGCGGGGGGTTTGATACGCAGTATTTT.

The sample holds a few counts of this clonotype. The V gene is TRBV29-1, the J gene TRBJ1-1, with TRBD1 matching over 9 bases. This CDR3 contains 15 residues. Germline V gene data show CDR1 as SQVTM and CDR2 as ANQGSEA. V lost 6 bases to trimming and J lost 8 bases; unmatched junction nucleotides: 16. The CDR3: CSVLEMDRGISEAFF. The CDR3 DNA follows: TGCAGCGTCCTTGAAATGGACAGGGGAATATCAGAAGCTTTCTTT.

The chain uses TRBV6-5 and TRBJ2-1; 10 nucleotides agree with TRBD2. The CDR3 is 12 residues long. Germline CDR1 and CDR2: MNHEY and SVGAGI. After removal of 3 bases from V and 14 bases from J, the junction contained 4 bases not matched to a gene. This CDR3 reads CASSYHGTSEFF. The CDR3 nucleotides are TGTGCCAGCAGTTATCACGGGACTAGCGAGTTCTTC.

Points on this clonotype: Without the conserved terminal phenylalanine or tryptophan, this CDR3 likely stems from a read error. For the CDR3, the DNA is TGCAGTGCTAGATGGGGTTCCGAGCAGTACCTC. Its translation is CSARWGSEQYL. The chain combines TRBV20-1 with TRBJ2-7; D is ambiguous. From germline, CDR1 is DFQATT and CDR2 SNEGSKA (reference sequence). The CDR3 is 11 amino acids. Trimming shortened V by 2 bases and J by 6 bases, and 8 bases separated the two germline ends.

This clonotype was picked up many times. This chain links TRBV27 with TRBJ2-1; D not resolved. The CDR3 has 12 amino acids. Between the trimmed V and J ends, which lost 8 bases and 5 bases, there was a span of 10 bases. Germline V gene data show CDR1 as MNHEY and CDR2 as SMNVEV (reference sequence). The CDR3 region is CASLAPNNEQFF. The DNA of the CDR3 is TGTGCCAGCCTGGCGCCCAACAATGAGCAGTTCTTC.

This clonotype was detected ten times or more. This chain links TRBV20-1 with TRBJ1-3; TRBD1 matches at 8 bases. From germline, CDR1 is DFQATT and CDR2 SNEGSKA (reference sequence). The V and J ends lost 5 bases and 1 base, in that order; junction bases with no gene match: 4. The CDR3 has 14 residues. CDR3 protein: CSAPDRASGNTIYF. CDR3 bases: TGCAGTGCTCCGGACAGGGCATCTGGAAACACCATATATTTT.

The V gene is TRBV27, the J gene TRBJ2-3, with 10 bases fitting TRBD2. The V and J ends lost 6 bases and 1 base, in that order; junction bases with no gene match: 4. CDR1 and CDR2 from the germline V gene are MNHEY and SMNVEV (reference sequence). The CDR3 is 15 residues long. Here the CDR3 DNA reads TGTGCCAGCAGGATCACTAGCGGGGGCACAGATACGCAGTATTTT. Protein product: CASRITSGGTDTQYF.

This clonotype was counted only a few times. This rearrangement joins TRBV27 to TRBJ2-1; 9 bases are a match to TRBD2. V dropped 4 bases and J dropped 8; count of bases not matched to a gene: 9. This CDR3 comprises 15 residues. The germline gives CDR1 MNHEY, CDR2 SMNVEV (reference sequence). CDR3: CASSSERGVHDEQFF. In nucleotides, the CDR3 is TGTGCCAGCAGTTCCGAGCGGGGGGTTCATGATGAGCAGTTCTTC.

By share, this clonotype counts as medium-sized. The J gene is TRBJ2-2, the V gene TRBV15; a possible D gene is TRBD2 (6 bases). V was clipped by 3 bases and J by 3 bases, with 11 bases between them. CDR3 length equals 15 residues. Germline V CDR1 and CDR2: LNHNV, YYDKDF (reference sequence). In DNA form, the CDR3 reads TGTGCCACCAGCAGTGGGACGGGGGACACCGGGGAGCTGTTTTTT. Its translation is CATSSGTGDTGELFF.

This clonotype was picked up one time. The rearrangement joins TRBV29-1 to TRBJ1-1, with D unresolved. This CDR3 is built from 11 residues. V lost 4 bases and J 8 bases, leaving 11 bases between the germline ends. In germline, CDR1 is SQVTM, CDR2 ANQGSEA. The CDR3 nucleotides read TGCAGCGTTGCAGACGTCCTAGAAGCTTTCTTT. It is translated as CSVADVLEAFF.

This clonotype was seen a few times. The chain joins TRBV6-5 to TRBJ2-1; no reliable D call. The V gene's germline CDR1 is MNHEY and CDR2 SVGAGI. The CDR3 has 13 amino acids. Trimming pared 2 bases from V and 3 bases from J, leaving 5 bases between. The CDR3, as DNA: TGTGCCAGCAGTTACGCAGACTACAATGAGCAGTTCTTC. Translation gives CASSYADYNEQFF.

This clonotype was observed a handful of times. This chain joins TRBV11-1 and TRBJ2-1; tentatively, D is TRBD1 (5 bases). The CDR3 totals 12 residues. Trimming took off 1 base at V and 10 bases at J, with 8 bases between the two ends. Germline CDR1 and CDR2: SGHAT and FQDESV (reference sequence). DNA of the CDR3: TGTGCCAGCAGCTTAGACAGGCCCGAGCAGTTCTTC. Translation gives CASSLDRPEQFF.

V and J are TRBV4-1 and TRBJ2-7; 9 bases line up with TRBD2. Germline CDR1 and CDR2: MGHRA and YSYEKL. V trimming: 2 bases; J trimming: 3 bases; junction bases outside the gene matches: 5. This CDR3 is 15 amino acids long. The CDR3 sequence is CASSQRGLAGYEQYF. The CDR3 DNA is TGCGCCAGCAGCCAACGGGGACTAGCCGGCTACGAGCAGTACTTC.

The V and J genes are TRBV7-8 and TRBJ2-3, with TRBD1 as a possible D gene (6 bases). Germline CDR1 is SGHVS and CDR2 is FQNEAQ. The CDR3 is 16 amino acids. V was pared by 3 bases and J by 6 bases, with 19 bases between. CDR3 sequence (DNA): TGTGCCAGCAGCTTTTTTAGTCGAGGGGGAGCGGATACGCAGTATTTT. This gives the protein CASSFFSRGGADTQYF.

This clonotype showed up just a few times. J is TRBJ2-3 and V is TRBV11-2; TRBD2 aligns across 7 bases. Trimming cost V 1 base and J 2 bases; bases outside gene matches: 3. Germline V gene data show CDR1 as SGHAT and CDR2 as FQNNGV. CDR3 size: 15 residues. The CDR3 sequence is CASSLGGDYTDTQYF. CDR3 nucleotide sequence: TGTGCCAGCAGCTTAGGGGGGGACTACACAGATACGCAGTATTTT.